This passage covers 12 T cell receptor beta chains from one sample sequenced in a study of control samples from healthy donors and cancer patients. Repertoires were generated with immunoSEQ multiplex PCR, while TCRdb's copy carries only in-frame clones and drops some. The sample shows under 95,000 clones, around four fifths of them seen only once. The specimen was blood. The receptors here all came from a man aged 45-65 years in good health.

The sample holds a few counts of this clone. This rearrangement joins TRBV7-6 to TRBJ1-5; perhaps TRBD1 as D (6 bases). The germline gives CDR1 SGHVS, CDR2 FNYEAQ. V lost 1 base and J lost 7, with 11 bases in between. The CDR3 extends over 14 amino acids. The CDR3 spells CASSLDSRGQPQHF. In DNA form, the CDR3 reads TGTGCCAGCAGCTTAGATAGCAGGGGACAGCCCCAGCATTTT.

The CDR3 loop is CASSQDRASGSIADTQYF. DNA for the CDR3: TGCGCCAGCAGCCAAGATAGAGCTAGCGGGAGTATAGCAGATACGCAGTATTTT. This chain connects TRBV4-3 to TRBJ2-3; 10 bases agree with TRBD2. With V trimmed by 0 bases and J by 4 bases, 10 bases remained unmatched. The germline CDR1 and CDR2 sequences are LGHNA and YSLEER. This CDR3 contains 18 residues.

This chain connects TRBV2 to TRBJ2-3, with D perhaps TRBD2 (6 bases). The germline V gene has CDR1 SNHLY and CDR2 FYNNEI. The CDR3 loop spans 14 amino acids. The V end was cut by 8 bases, the J end by 8 bases, with 20 bases between. The CDR3 loop reads CASGSGTTRGTQYF. The CDR3 DNA is TGTGCCAGCGGAAGTGGCACCACGCGGGGTACGCAGTATTTT.

The sample holds one count of this clone. The chain employs TRBV5-1 and TRBJ1-4, with 7 nucleotides matching TRBD1. Germline V gene data show CDR1 as SGHRS and CDR2 as YFSETQ. Germline trimming cut 0 bases from V and 8 bases from J; bases unmatched to any gene: 7. The CDR3 totals 15 residues. The CDR3 protein is CASSLVEGAREKLFF. In nucleotides, the CDR3 is TGCGCCAGCAGCTTGGTTGAGGGGGCGAGGGAAAAACTGTTTTTT.

This clone has only a few counts. This chain connects TRBV27 to TRBJ1-5; D not resolved. There are 13 residues in the CDR3. V dropped 0 bases and J dropped 5 bases, with 5 bases sitting between them. Germline CDR1 is MNHEY and CDR2 is SMNVEV (reference sequence). The CDR3 coding sequence is TGTGCCAGCAGTTTATCGGCGGATCAGCCCCAGCATTTT. Its protein product is CASSLSADQPQHF.

The gene calls are TRBV5-1 and TRBJ1-2; the D is unclear. This CDR3 spans 13 amino acids. CDR1 is SGHRS and CDR2 is YFSETQ in the germline V gene. The V end lost 1 base, the J end lost 8 bases, and 12 bases lay between the germline ends. CDR3 amino acids: CASSLNERAGYTF. The CDR3 DNA reads as TGCGCCAGCAGCTTGAACGAAAGAGCCGGCTACACCTTC.

The gene calls are TRBV2 and TRBJ2-2; D is possibly TRBD1 (6 bases). The CDR3 has 17 residues. Germline loops: CDR1 SNHLY, CDR2 FYNNEI. Trimming removed 3 bases at V and 6 bases at J, with 20 bases between. The CDR3 DNA sequence: TGTGCCAGCAGTGAGAACAGGGAATATGGTAGGGCCGGGGAGCTGTTTTTT. Amino acids: CASSENREYGRAGELFF.

This chain connects TRBV11-3 to TRBJ2-1; 7 bases line up with TRBD2. The CDR3 contains 17 residues. Germline-derived CDR1 and CDR2 are SGHNT and YENEEA. V lost 4 bases, J lost 4 bases, and 13 bases stayed unmatched. CDR3: CASSSSSVSGVYNEQFF. CDR3 nucleotides: TGTGCCAGCAGCTCCAGTTCGGTGAGCGGGGTGTACAATGAGCAGTTCTTC.

The V and J genes are TRBV27 and TRBJ2-7; 7 bases are shared with TRBD1. CDR1 and CDR2 (germline): MNHEY, SMNVEV (reference sequence). The CDR3 has 15 residues. After removal of 11 bases from V and 0 bases from J, the junction contained 13 bases not matched to a gene. The CDR3 coding sequence is TGTGCCCGGCGGTCCGGGACAGAGTACTCCTACGAGCAGTACTTC. Translated: CARRSGTEYSYEQYF.

This sequence joins TRBV6-5 and TRBJ1-1, with TRBD1 matching over 8 bases. Germline V gives CDR1 MNHEY, CDR2 SVGAGI. The CDR3 runs to 13 residues. The ends lost 9 bases at V and 6 bases at J; junction bases unmatched: 9. The CDR3 nucleotides are TGTGCCAGTGCTACAGGGGGTCCGTCTGAAGCTTTCTTT. Its protein is CASATGGPSEAFF.

V usage is TRBV4-2 and J usage is TRBJ1-5; D not certain. Per the germline V gene, CDR1 is LGHNA and CDR2 is YNFKEQ. V lost 5 bases and J lost 10, with 18 bases in between. The CDR3 is 14 amino acids. This CDR3 is CASSTTDPSSPQHF. The CDR3 bases are TGTGCCAGCAGCACTACGGACCCCTCATCTCCCCAGCATTTT.

This chain links TRBV24-1 with TRBJ1-5; 8 bases are shared with TRBD1. The CDR3 is made up of 16 amino acids. The germline V gene has CDR1 KGHDR and CDR2 SFDVKD. After removal of 10 bases from V and 1 base from J, the junction contained 11 bases not matched to a gene. The CDR3 spells CATGGGTGNSNQPQHF. The CDR3 bases are TGTGCCACAGGCGGCGGGACAGGCAACAGCAATCAGCCCCAGCATTTT.